One and the same sample provided the 19 T cell receptor beta chains below, sequenced in a study of blood T cell repertoires in COVID-19 (dated by TCRdb to 2020 to 2021). The receptor library was made with the immunoSEQ multiplex PCR assay. The table was pulled from immuneACCESS by TCRdb, which kept in-frame rearrangements only. Such tables lose some clones; where checked, under half of the loss comes from unresolved V genes, and the rest has no known cause. The sample table shows under 250,000 clones, and approximately 77% are seen once. The ten top clones hold around 3.5% of the sample. Sequenced sample: peripheral blood. These receptors were collected from a woman older than 75 with acute or convalescent COVID-19.

The rearrangement uses TRBV3-1 (or the pseudogene TRBV3-2) and TRBJ1-2; possibly TRBD1 for D (6 bases). The V end lost 3 bases, the J end lost 2 bases, and 13 bases lay between the germline ends. This CDR3 spans 15 amino acids. Germline CDR1 reads LGHDT; CDR2 reads YNNKEL (reference sequence). CDR3 DNA sequence: TGTGCCAGCAGCCACGGCCTAAGGGGGAACTATGGCTACACCTTC. Its protein product is CASSHGLRGNYGYTF.

This chain joins TRBV28 and TRBJ1-1; weak D call: TRBD1 (6 bases). Germline CDR1 MDHEN, CDR2 SYDVKM. Trimming pared 3 bases from V and 4 bases from J, leaving 12 bases between. This CDR3 has 14 amino acids. CDR3 amino acids: CASSLAGESTEAFF. The CDR3 DNA sequence: TGTGCCAGCAGTTTGGCAGGGGAGAGCACTGAAGCTTTCTTT.

The J gene is TRBJ1-1, the V gene TRBV3-1 (or the pseudogene TRBV3-2); 10 positions match TRBD1. The CDR3 has 15 residues. The V segment lost 4 bases and the J segment 3 bases; nucleotides outside the gene matches: 5. The germline V gene has CDR1 LGHDT and CDR2 YNNKEL (reference sequence). For the CDR3, the DNA is TGTGCCAGCAGCCTGCGACAGGGGGCTTACACTGAAGCTTTCTTT. It translates to CASSLRQGAYTEAFF.

The CDR3 nucleotides are TGCGCCAGCAGCCCGGACACCTCCTCTGGAAACACCATATATTTT. It encodes CASSPDTSSGNTIYF. V and J are TRBV4-1 and TRBJ1-3; D perhaps matches TRBD1 (5 bases). This CDR3 has 15 residues. V lost 4 bases and J 0 bases, leaving 10 bases between the germline ends. CDR1 is MGHRA, CDR2 YSYEKL, per germline.

The chain uses TRBV11-2 and TRBJ2-5, with a weak D call TRBD2 (6 bases). Germline V gene sequence: CDR1 SGHAT, CDR2 FQNNGV. This CDR3 spans 16 amino acids. The V and J ends lost 4 bases and 5 bases respectively, with 20 bases between them. The CDR3 sequence: CASSSRLVGSGETQYF. The CDR3 DNA follows: TGTGCCAGCAGCTCCCGACTAGTAGGGTCGGGGGAGACCCAGTACTTC.

This clone was seen just once. The CDR3 DNA reads TGTGCCAGCAGCTTAGGGACAGGGAGGGGAGACATTCAGTACTTC. Residues: CASSLGTGRGDIQYF. The gene calls are TRBV11-2 and TRBJ2-4; tentative D call: TRBD1 (8 bases). The CDR3 is 15 amino acids. CDR1 SGHAT and CDR2 FQNNGV come from the germline V gene. V was pared by 1 base and J by 8 bases, with 15 bases between.

The chain recombines TRBV3-1 (or the pseudogene TRBV3-2) with TRBJ1-1; tentatively, D is TRBD1 (5 bases). V was shortened by 4 bases and J by 4 bases, with 13 bases between the two germline ends. The CDR3 has 14 amino acids. The germline V gene has CDR1 LGHDT and CDR2 YNNKEL (reference sequence). CDR3 amino acids: CASSPVPGGTEAFF. The CDR3 bases are TGTGCCAGCAGCCCGGTCCCCGGGGGCACTGAAGCTTTCTTT.

The gene calls are TRBV30 and TRBJ1-3, with 7 bases identical to TRBD1. Trimming at V came to 5 bases and at J to 2 bases, leaving 6 bases not matched to a gene. This CDR3 region has 14 residues. Germline V gene data show CDR1 as GTSNPN and CDR2 as SVGIG (reference sequence). In nucleotides, the CDR3 is TGTGCCTGGTCGGGGCAGGGGGCTGGAAACACCATATATTTT. Its protein product is CAWSGQGAGNTIYF.

The V call is TRBV11-1, the J call TRBJ1-1; 8 bases align to TRBD1. Germline V gene sequence: CDR1 SGHAT, CDR2 FQDESV (reference sequence). Trimming cost V 3 bases and J 6 bases; bases outside gene matches: 9. The CDR3 sequence is 15 residues long. CDR3 sequence (DNA): TGTGCCAGCAGCTTCGCAGGACAGGGAGTCTCTGAAGCTTTCTTT. Its protein product is CASSFAGQGVSEAFF.

The chain uses TRBV4-1 and TRBJ1-6; 10 bases fit TRBD1. CDR1 and CDR2 (germline): MGHRA, YSYEKL. J gave up 10 bases and V 4 bases, and 4 bases lay outside the gene matches. This CDR3 comprises 14 residues. The CDR3 protein is CASSLGTGDSPLHF. The DNA of the CDR3 is TGCGCCAGCAGCCTTGGGACAGGGGACTCACCCCTCCACTTT.

The chain uses TRBV18 and TRBJ2-2; 7 bases align to TRBD1. After removal of 5 bases from V and 4 bases from J, the junction contained 7 bases not matched to a gene. Germline lookup yields CDR1 KGHSH and CDR2 LQKENI. The CDR3 loop spans 15 amino acids. The CDR3 DNA sequence: TGTGCCAGCTCATCCGACAGGGCACTCACCGGGGAGCTGTTTTTT. It yields the protein CASSSDRALTGELFF.

The gene calls are TRBV3-1 (or the pseudogene TRBV3-2) and TRBJ1-1; D unresolved. V was shortened by 4 bases and J by 2 bases, with 11 bases between the two germline ends. Germline V gene data show CDR1 as LGHDT and CDR2 as YNNKEL (reference sequence). The CDR3 runs 14 residues. Here the CDR3 DNA reads TGTGCCAGCAGCCCCTTTAAGAGAAACACTGAAGCTTTCTTT. It codes for CASSPFKRNTEAFF.

The rearrangement joins TRBV7-2 to TRBJ1-1; 8 bases match TRBD1. The CDR3 is 14 residues long. Germline V gene lookup returns CDR1 SGHTA and CDR2 FQGNSA. J lost 4 bases, V lost 3 bases, and 4 bases had no gene match. Written as DNA, the CDR3 is TGTGCCAGCAGCTTCGACAGGGGTAGCACTGAAGCTTTCTTT. Translation: CASSFDRGSTEAFF.

This clone was seen a single time. The chain's CDR3 is CASSLRGEKETQYF. CDR3 nucleotide sequence: TGCGCCAGCAGCCTGCGGGGAGAAAAAGAGACCCAGTACTTC. The rearrangement uses TRBV5-1 and TRBJ2-5, with D possibly matching TRBD2 (6 bases). Deletions cut 4 bases from V and 3 bases from J, with 13 bases between. The CDR3 sequence is 14 residues long. The germline gives CDR1 SGHRS, CDR2 YFSETQ.

The rearrangement uses TRBV15 and TRBJ2-7; 12 bases map to TRBD2. This CDR3 spans 16 amino acids. V was pared by 2 bases and J by 4 bases, with 6 bases of the junction left unmatched. CDR1 and CDR2 (germline): LNHNV, YYDKDF (reference sequence). In DNA form, the CDR3 reads TGTGCCACCAGCAGATCCCCTAGCGGGGGGGCGTACGAGCAGTACTTC. Translated: CATSRSPSGGAYEQYF. Filled out from reference TRBV15 and TRBJ2-7, the complete variable domain reads DAMVIQNPRYQVTQFGKPVTLSCSQTLNHNVMYWYQQKSSQAPKLLFHYYDKDFNNEADTPDNFQSRRPNTSFCFLDIRSPGLGDTAMYLCATSRSPSGGAYEQYFGPGTRLTVT.

The count of this clone is one. The rearrangement joins TRBV3-1 (or the pseudogene TRBV3-2) to TRBJ1-1; 9 bases are a match to TRBD1. The CDR3 extends over 15 amino acids. Germline CDR1 is LGHDT and CDR2 is YNNKEL (reference sequence). With 4 bases clipped from V and 1 base from J, the junction kept 4 bases outside the gene matches. The CDR3: CASSLLGQGNTEAFF. CDR3 DNA sequence: TGTGCCAGCAGCCTCTTGGGACAGGGGAACACTGAAGCTTTCTTT.

The rearrangement joins TRBV7-9 to TRBJ1-3, with TRBD1 as a possible D gene (6 bases). Trimming left V 3 bases short and J 0 bases short, with 12 bases between. The CDR3 spans 16 residues. Germline assignment: CDR1 SEHNR and CDR2 FQNEAQ (reference sequence). CDR3: CASSFRDTSSGNTIYF. CDR3 DNA sequence: TGTGCCAGCAGCTTCCGGGACACATCCTCTGGAAACACCATATATTTT.

The gene calls are TRBV6-5 and TRBJ1-4, with 10 bases that match TRBD1. After removal of 4 bases from V and 11 bases from J, the junction contained 7 bases not matched to a gene. This CDR3 has 14 residues. Germline CDR1 is MNHEY and CDR2 is SVGAGI. The CDR3 protein is CASSSGQGLRKLFF. DNA for the CDR3: TGTGCCAGCAGTTCGGGACAGGGGTTGAGGAAACTGTTTTTT.

This chain connects TRBV6-5 to TRBJ1-2; D remains ambiguous. This CDR3 has 15 amino acids. V lost 0 bases and J lost 4, with 12 bases in between. Germline V gene data show CDR1 as MNHEY and CDR2 as SVGAGI. The CDR3 sequence: CASSYSGGMGYGYTF. CDR3 coding DNA: TGTGCCAGCAGTTACTCGGGAGGGATGGGCTATGGCTACACCTTC.